These T cell receptor beta chains were read from a single sample in a study of blood T cell repertoires in COVID-19. The assay was immunoSEQ multiplex PCR, and TCRdb's table has in-frame clones only and misses some. This sample has about 120,000 clones, with 90% found just once. What was sequenced was peripheral blood. The receptors shown here come from a woman aged 60-75 years with COVID-19, enrolled during active disease. The CDR3 runs from the conserved cysteine through the conserved F or W. D genes are given only for firm matches. Size values are once, few and many counts, or a class for expanded clones, and some rows have none.

cdr3_aa: CASSLHGGSGYTF
cdr3_nt: TGTGCCAGCAGCTTACACGGGGGAAGTGGCTACACCTTC
clone_size: NA
v_call: TRBV5-6
d_call: NA
j_call: TRBJ1-2

cdr3_aa: CASSLAAGAYTEAFF
cdr3_nt: TGTGCCAGCAGCTTAGCCGCAGGCGCTTACACTGAAGCTTTCTTT
clone_size: few
v_call: TRBV7-9
d_call: NA
j_call: TRBJ1-1

cdr3_aa: CASSLDRDSNEQFF
cdr3_nt: TGTGCCAGCTCACTGGACAGGGATTCGAATGAGCAGTTCTTC
clone_size: NA
v_call: TRBV18
d_call: TRBD1
j_call: TRBJ2-1

cdr3_aa: CASSFEGDSPLHF
cdr3_nt: TGTGCCAGCAGTTTTGAGGGGGACTCACCCCTCCACTTT
clone_size: NA
v_call: TRBV12-3/TRBV12-4
d_call: NA
j_call: TRBJ1-6

cdr3_aa: CASSERLAASYEQYF
cdr3_nt: TGTGCCAGCAGCGAGCGACTAGCGGCCTCCTACGAGCAGTACTTC
clone_size: NA
v_call: TRBV7-6
d_call: TRBD2
j_call: TRBJ2-7

cdr3_aa: CASSQEASYNEQFF
cdr3_nt: TGTGCCAGCAGCCAAGAAGCGTCCTACAATGAGCAGTTCTTC
clone_size: NA
v_call: TRBV3-1/TRBV3-2
d_call: NA
j_call: TRBJ2-1

cdr3_aa: CASSPHEDRGYEQYF
cdr3_nt: TGTGCCAGTAGCCCCCATGAGGACAGGGGTTACGAGCAGTACTTC
clone_size: NA
v_call: TRBV19
d_call: TRBD1
j_call: TRBJ2-7

cdr3_aa: CASSVLIGAANYGYTF
cdr3_nt: TGTGCCAGCAGTGTCCTGATAGGGGCTGCTAACTATGGCTACACCTTC
clone_size: NA
v_call: TRBV6-6
d_call: NA
j_call: TRBJ1-2

cdr3_aa: CASSPQGTVNTEAFF
cdr3_nt: TGTGCCAGCAGCCCTCAGGGGACGGTGAACACTGAAGCTTTCTTT
clone_size: NA
v_call: TRBV7-2
d_call: NA
j_call: TRBJ1-1

cdr3_aa: CAISYRTGDGFEQYF
cdr3_nt: TGTGCCATCAGTTATCGGACAGGGGACGGTTTCGAGCAGTACTTC
clone_size: NA
v_call: TRBV10-3
d_call: TRBD1
j_call: TRBJ2-7

cdr3_aa: CASSTGQGYTF
cdr3_nt: TGTGCCAGCAGTACTGGACAGGGCTACACCTTC
clone_size: NA
v_call: TRBV6-2/TRBV6-3
d_call: NA
j_call: TRBJ1-2

cdr3_aa: CASSFRYSSYNEQFF
cdr3_nt: TGTGCCAGCAGTTTCCGGTATAGCTCCTACAATGAGCAGTTCTTC
clone_size: NA
v_call: TRBV27
d_call: NA
j_call: TRBJ2-1

cdr3_aa: CASSDQEYYGYTF
cdr3_nt: TGTGCCAGCAGTGACCAGGAATACTATGGCTACACCTTC
clone_size: NA
v_call: TRBV6-6
d_call: NA
j_call: TRBJ1-2

cdr3_aa: CSVTAGRLGTQYF
cdr3_nt: TGCAGCGTCACTGCGGGGCGGCTCGGTACGCAGTATTTT
clone_size: NA
v_call: TRBV29-1
d_call: NA
j_call: TRBJ2-3

cdr3_aa: CSASPGTGRGANTGELFF
cdr3_nt: TGCAGTGCTAGTCCCGGGACCGGGAGAGGCGCGAACACCGGGGAGCTGTTTTTT
clone_size: NA
v_call: TRBV20-1
d_call: NA
j_call: TRBJ2-2

cdr3_aa: CASRGGTSGNTIYF
cdr3_nt: TGTGCCAGCAGAGGGGGTACCTCTGGAAACACCATATATTTT
clone_size: NA
v_call: TRBV2
d_call: NA
j_call: TRBJ1-3

cdr3_aa: CASSLPPGVNTEAFF
cdr3_nt: TGCGCCAGCAGCTTACCTCCAGGGGTGAACACTGAAGCTTTCTTT
clone_size: NA
v_call: TRBV5-1
d_call: NA
j_call: TRBJ1-1

cdr3_aa: CASSQQGSSNQPQHF
cdr3_nt: TGTGCCAGCAGCCAACAGGGAAGTAGCAATCAGCCCCAGCATTTT
clone_size: NA
v_call: TRBV5-6
d_call: NA
j_call: TRBJ1-5

cdr3_aa: CASSLRSSGLAGSYEQYF
cdr3_nt: TGTGCCAGTAGTCTAAGAAGCTCGGGACTAGCGGGCTCCTACGAGCAGTACTTC
clone_size: NA
v_call: TRBV19
d_call: TRBD2
j_call: TRBJ2-7

cdr3_aa: CAISPREGGENEQFF
cdr3_nt: TGTGCCATCAGCCCTCGGGAGGGAGGTGAAAATGAGCAGTTCTTC
clone_size: NA
v_call: TRBV10-3
d_call: TRBD2
j_call: TRBJ2-1

cdr3_aa: CASKEPGADNSPLHF
cdr3_nt: TGTGCCAGCAAGGAACCAGGGGCGGATAATTCACCCCTCCACTTT
clone_size: NA
v_call: TRBV6-5
d_call: NA
j_call: TRBJ1-6

cdr3_aa: CASSVSPTAGVKADTQYF
cdr3_nt: TGTGCCAGCAGCGTGTCGCCCACCGCGGGGGTTAAGGCAGATACGCAGTATTTT
clone_size: NA
v_call: TRBV9
d_call: TRBD2
j_call: TRBJ2-3

cdr3_aa: CASSPGQRDYGYTF
cdr3_nt: TGTGCCAGCTCACCGGGCCAACGAGACTATGGCTACACCTTC
clone_size: NA
v_call: TRBV18
d_call: NA
j_call: TRBJ1-2

cdr3_aa: CASSQETRLGLAGTGELFF
cdr3_nt: TGTGCCAGCAGCCAAGAAACTAGACTGGGACTAGCGGGCACCGGGGAGCTGTTTTTT
clone_size: NA
v_call: TRBV4-2
d_call: TRBD2
j_call: TRBJ2-2

cdr3_aa: CASSPPSGQGASTRARSTEAFF
cdr3_nt: TGTGCCAGCTCACCACCGTCGGGACAGGGGGCGTCAACCCGCGCTAGGTCCACTGAAGCTTTCTTT
clone_size: NA
v_call: TRBV18
d_call: TRBD1
j_call: TRBJ1-1

cdr3_aa: CSALTGDEQIF
cdr3_nt: TGCAGTGCCCTGACAGGGGATGAGCAGATCTTC
clone_size: NA
v_call: TRBV20-1
d_call: TRBD1
j_call: TRBJ2-1

cdr3_aa: CSASKLPIGGDYTF
cdr3_nt: TGCAGTGCTAGTAAACTCCCCATAGGGGGGGACTACACCTTC
clone_size: NA
v_call: TRBV20-1
d_call: NA
j_call: TRBJ1-2

cdr3_aa: CASSDRGSNTGELFF
cdr3_nt: TGTGCCAGCAGTGACAGGGGCTCGAACACCGGGGAGCTGTTTTTT
clone_size: NA
v_call: TRBV2
d_call: NA
j_call: TRBJ2-2

cdr3_aa: CASSPGRGRSFNYGYTF
cdr3_nt: TGTGCCAGCAGCCCGGGCAGGGGACGGAGCTTTAACTATGGCTACACCTTC
clone_size: once
v_call: TRBV7-2
d_call: NA
j_call: TRBJ1-2

cdr3_aa: CASSSPRGPGGYTF
cdr3_nt: TGTGCCAGCAGCTCCCCCCGCGGACCGGGGGGCTACACCTTC
clone_size: NA
v_call: TRBV9
d_call: NA
j_call: TRBJ1-2

cdr3_aa: CASYPTSGNTGELFF
cdr3_nt: TGTGCCAGTTACCCGACTAGCGGGAACACCGGGGAGCTGTTTTTT
clone_size: NA
v_call: TRBV19
d_call: TRBD2
j_call: TRBJ2-2

cdr3_aa: CASSLSRGNEQFF
cdr3_nt: TGTGCCAGCAGCTTAAGCAGGGGGAATGAGCAGTTCTTC
clone_size: NA
v_call: TRBV7-2
d_call: TRBD1
j_call: TRBJ2-1

cdr3_aa: CAISEGQGNTGELFF
cdr3_nt: TGTGCCATCAGTGAGGGACAGGGGAATACCGGGGAGCTGTTTTTT
clone_size: few
v_call: TRBV10-3
d_call: TRBD1
j_call: TRBJ2-2

cdr3_aa: CASSQVGGTGGQPQHF
cdr3_nt: TGTGCCAGCAGCCAAGTGGGCGGGACAGGAGGGCAGCCCCAGCATTTT
clone_size: NA
v_call: TRBV4-2
d_call: TRBD1
j_call: TRBJ1-5

cdr3_aa: CASSLDRNSPLHF
cdr3_nt: TGTGCCAGCAGCCTTGACAGGAATTCACCCCTCCACTTT
clone_size: NA
v_call: TRBV7-3
d_call: NA
j_call: TRBJ1-6

cdr3_aa: CASRGQQGLYQPQHF
cdr3_nt: TGTGCCAGCAGAGGTCAGCAGGGATTGTATCAGCCCCAGCATTTT
clone_size: NA
v_call: TRBV6-5
d_call: NA
j_call: TRBJ1-5

cdr3_aa: CASSSPGGGSYEQYF
cdr3_nt: TGTGCCAGCAGTTCCCCGGGCGGCGGGTCCTACGAGCAGTACTTC
clone_size: NA
v_call: TRBV28
d_call: NA
j_call: TRBJ2-7

cdr3_aa: CASSYRRATEAFF
cdr3_nt: TGTGCCAGCAGTTACAGGAGGGCCACTGAAGCTTTCTTT
clone_size: NA
v_call: TRBV6-5
d_call: NA
j_call: TRBJ1-1

cdr3_aa: CAWSVLQGVDQPQHF
cdr3_nt: TGTGCCTGGAGTGTACTCCAGGGGGTCGATCAGCCCCAGCATTTT
clone_size: NA
v_call: TRBV30
d_call: TRBD1
j_call: TRBJ1-5

cdr3_aa: CATRPTWGGGETQYF
cdr3_nt: TGTGCCACCAGGCCCACCTGGGGCGGAGGGGAGACCCAGTACTTC
clone_size: NA
v_call: TRBV6-5
d_call: NA
j_call: TRBJ2-5

cdr3_aa: CASSDGVGPSGNTIYF
cdr3_nt: TGTGCCAGCAGTGACGGGGTCGGACCCTCTGGAAACACCATATATTTT
clone_size: NA
v_call: TRBV6-1
d_call: NA
j_call: TRBJ1-3

cdr3_aa: CASSPSVPYEQYF
cdr3_nt: TGTGCCAGCAGTCCCTCGGTCCCCTACGAGCAGTACTTC
clone_size: NA
v_call: TRBV27
d_call: NA
j_call: TRBJ2-7

cdr3_aa: CASQKGDQLYGYTF
cdr3_nt: TGTGCCAGTCAGAAGGGGGACCAACTCTATGGCTACACCTTC
clone_size: NA
v_call: TRBV19
d_call: NA
j_call: TRBJ1-2

cdr3_aa: CASNWGGNQPQHF
cdr3_nt: TGTGCCAGTAATTGGGGGGGCAATCAGCCCCAGCATTTT
clone_size: NA
v_call: TRBV19
d_call: NA
j_call: TRBJ1-5

cdr3_aa: CSVDPDSSGGFF
cdr3_nt: TGCAGCGTTGACCCAGACTCTAGCGGGGGGTTCTTC
clone_size: NA
v_call: TRBV29-1
d_call: TRBD2
j_call: TRBJ2-1